This TCR beta chain was captured in a study of OX40 agonist ivuxolimab in advanced cancers. A remark on this clone: Its cognate antigen is unknown.

CDR1 is SGHNT, CDR2 YYREEE, per germline (reference sequence). Trimming removed 4 bases at V and 4 bases at J, with 18 bases between. CDR3 length: 15 amino acids. Findings and caveats of the study: The expanded peripheral T cells' antigen specificity was not determined. Certain nonresponders additionally had low normalized T-cell clonal expansion.

The data were produced by immunoSEQ multiplex PCR, yet TCRdb's version contains in-frame clones alone and is incomplete. The sample gives tens of thousands of clones, about nine tenths of which show up once; approximately 4.6% is in the top ten. The receptor was isolated from an adult with an advanced solid tumor such as melanoma, head and neck, liver or kidney cancer. The chain uses TRBV5-4 and TRBJ2-7; no definite D call. Sample: CD4+ or CD8+ T cells sorted from blood, taken in a trial of the OX40 agonist ivuxolimab. The CDR3: CASSLDGVGPYEQYF. The CDR3 DNA reads as TGTGCCAGCAGCCTGGACGGCGTTGGGCCTTACGAGCAGTACTTC.